The rows below give T cell receptor beta chains drawn from one sample of a study of response to subunit inactivated influenza vaccine. One entry per CDR3 protein, called by TCRdb with MiXCR from the RT-PCR reads. The sample holds around 530,000 distinct CDR3 sequences, approximately 12% seen once. This material consisted of PBMCs from blood, taken on the day of vaccination. These receptors came from a man between 45 and 60 years old who received an inactivated influenza vaccine. Each CDR3 is given with its conserved first and last residue. The D gene is left open where the match is weak. Clone size is stated in some rows and not others, as once, few, many or a class when expanded.

TRBJ1-2 | TRBV6-2/TRBV6-3 | . | . | CASRLSPGRGSYGYTF | TGTGCCAGCAGACTAAGCCCGGGGAGGGGCTCTTATGGCTACACCTTC
TRBJ2-1 | TRBV6-5 | . | TRBD2 | CASSLAGTSGANEQFF | TGTGCCAGCAGTTTAGCCGGGACTAGCGGGGCCAATGAGCAGTTCTTC
TRBJ2-5 | TRBV4-1 | many | TRBD2 | CASSQDASSGGMETQYF | TGCGCCAGCAGCCAAGATGCATCCAGCGGGGGGATGGAGACCCAGTACTTC
TRBJ1-5 | TRBV12-3/TRBV12-4 | few | . | CASSSAGTNPFSADSNQPQHF | TGTGCCAGCAGTTCCGCTGGAACGAACCCGTTTAGCGCTGATAGCAATCAGCCCCAGCATTTT
TRBJ2-3 | TRBV7-9 | many | . | CASSKMGDTQYF | TGTGCCAGCAGTAAAATGGGAGATACGCAGTATTTT
TRBJ2-1 | TRBV6-1 | . | TRBD2 | CASSRSGIYNEQFF | TGTGCCAGCAGTCGTAGCGGGATCTACAATGAGCAGTTCTTC
TRBJ2-3 | TRBV12-3/TRBV12-4 | few | . | CASSKDGLGTDTQYF | TGTGCCAGCAGTAAAGACGGATTGGGCACAGATACGCAGTATTTT
TRBJ2-2 | TRBV12-3/TRBV12-4 | many | TRBD1 | CASQGALSGELFF | TGTGCCAGCCAGGGGGCGTTGAGCGGGGAGCTGTTTTTT
TRBJ2-3 | TRBV28 | . | . | CASSLVGFADTQYF | TGTGCCAGCAGTTTAGTTGGTTTTGCAGATACGCAGTATTTT
TRBJ1-6 | TRBV9 | few | . | CASSGGSAGRNSPLHF | TGTGCCAGCAGCGGAGGGTCGGCAGGGAGGAATTCACCCCTCCACTTT
TRBJ2-5 | TRBV7-9 | few | TRBD2 | CASSFGLAGGKETQYF | TGTGCCAGCAGCTTCGGACTAGCGGGGGGAAAAGAGACCCAGTACTTC
TRBJ2-1 | TRBV4-3 | many | TRBD2 | CASSQDFGRVLDEQFF | TGCGCCAGCAGCCAAGATTTCGGGAGGGTCTTGGATGAGCAGTTCTTC
TRBJ2-5 | TRBV12-3/TRBV12-4 | few | . | CASSLVSSETQYF | TGTGCCAGCAGTTTAGTTAGCTCGGAGACCCAGTACTTC
TRBJ1-2 | TRBV12-3/TRBV12-4 | many | . | CASSEHGTKYGYTF | TGTGCCAGCAGTGAACACGGGACAAAATATGGCTACACCTTC
TRBJ2-3 | TRBV15 | few | TRBD2 | CATSRGTSDRTDTQYF | TGTGCCACCAGCAGAGGGACTAGCGACCGCACAGATACGCAGTATTTT
TRBJ2-5 | TRBV24-1 | few | TRBD2 | CATSRSGSEETQYF | TGTGCCACCAGTCGTAGCGGGAGTGAAGAGACCCAGTACTTC
TRBJ1-1 | TRBV6-1 | few | . | CASRHQGMNTEAFF | TGTGCCAGCAGACATCAGGGGATGAACACTGAAGCTTTCTTT
TRBJ2-5 | TRBV2 | many | . | CASVLAITFQETQYF | TGTGCCAGCGTCCTTGCAATAACCTTCCAAGAGACCCAGTACTTC
TRBJ1-4 | TRBV7-2 | few | . | CASSLVLIRGRGEKLFF | TGTGCCAGCAGCTTAGTATTGATCCGCGGGAGGGGTGAAAAACTGTTTTTT
TRBJ1-1 | TRBV7-9 | many | . | CASSFWTPLMNTEAFF | TGTGCCAGCAGCTTCTGGACACCGCTTATGAACACTGAAGCTTTCTTT
TRBJ2-1 | TRBV7-6 | few | TRBD1 | CASSQAGQGASEQFF | TGTGCCAGCAGCCAAGCGGGACAGGGGGCGAGTGAGCAGTTCTTC
TRBJ2-7 | TRBV7-9 | few | . | CASRSGRETLEQYF | TGTGCCAGCAGGTCGGGCAGGGAAACGCTCGAGCAGTACTTC
TRBJ1-1 | TRBV5-5 | . | TRBD1 | CASSLGLGQGGTEAFF | TGTGCCAGCAGCTTGGGACTGGGACAGGGAGGTACTGAAGCTTTCTTT
TRBJ2-2 | TRBV7-9 | many | . | CASSPDSYTGELFF | TGTGCCAGCAGCCCAGACAGTTACACCGGGGAGCTGTTTTTT
TRBJ2-3 | TRBV4-2 | many | TRBD2 | CASSQDLAGETQYF | TGTGCCAGCAGCCAAGATCTAGCGGGGGAGACGCAGTATTTT
TRBJ2-1 | TRBV6-2/TRBV6-3 | many | TRBD2 | CASSYSKFGSGSHEQFF | TGTGCCAGCAGTTACTCGAAGTTTGGTAGCGGGAGTCATGAGCAGTTCTTC